This T cell receptor beta chain was identified during a study of shared clonotypes between healthy human individuals. Overall study findings and caveats: Among several donors, roughly 5% of naive CD4 clonotypes were found in common.

Using immunoSEQ multiplex PCR, the repertoire was profiled, and TCRdb retains in-frame clones only, with some absent. This table has over a million clones, about 96% appearing once. Trimming at V came to 7 bases and at J to 7 bases, leaving 13 bases not matched to a gene. The CDR3 length is 15 residues. Germline lookup yields CDR1 SQVTM and CDR2 ANQGSEA. In regard to this clone: The antigen remains unidentified.

A split of CD4+ cells into CD45RA+ naive and CD45RA-negative memory subsets was performed. The sample comprised naive CD4+ T cells sorted from blood. The subset is: CD45RA+ positively selected. This receptor was obtained from a man between 25 and 39 years old in good health. This rearrangement joins TRBV29-1 to TRBJ2-1; 10 nucleotides line up with TRBD2. CDR3 sequence reads: CSATAQRGGANEQFF. Here the CDR3 DNA reads TGCAGCGCAACGGCCCAGCGGGGGGGGGCAAATGAGCAGTTCTTC.